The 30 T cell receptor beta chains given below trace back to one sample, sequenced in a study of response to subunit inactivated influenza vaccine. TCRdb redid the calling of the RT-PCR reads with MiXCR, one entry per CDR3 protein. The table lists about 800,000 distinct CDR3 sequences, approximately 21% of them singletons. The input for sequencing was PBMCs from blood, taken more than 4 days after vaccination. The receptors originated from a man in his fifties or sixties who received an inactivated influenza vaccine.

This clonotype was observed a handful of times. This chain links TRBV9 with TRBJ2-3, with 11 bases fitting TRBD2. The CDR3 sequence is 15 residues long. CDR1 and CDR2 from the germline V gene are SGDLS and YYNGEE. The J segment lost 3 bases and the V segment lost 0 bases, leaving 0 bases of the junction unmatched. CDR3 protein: CASSVASGRTDTQYF. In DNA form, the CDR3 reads TGTGCCAGCAGCGTAGCTAGCGGGAGGACAGATACGCAGTATTTT.

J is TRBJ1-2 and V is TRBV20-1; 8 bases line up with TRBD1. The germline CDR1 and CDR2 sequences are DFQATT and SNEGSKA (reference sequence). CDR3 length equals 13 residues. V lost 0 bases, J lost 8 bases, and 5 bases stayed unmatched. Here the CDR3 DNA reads TGCAGTGCTAGAGAACAGGGGGGGGTCGGCTACACCTTC. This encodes CSAREQGGVGYTF.

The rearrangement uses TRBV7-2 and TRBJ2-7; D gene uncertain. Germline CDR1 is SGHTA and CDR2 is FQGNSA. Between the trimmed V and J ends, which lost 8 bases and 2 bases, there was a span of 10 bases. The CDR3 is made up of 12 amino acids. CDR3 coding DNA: TGTGCCAGCGTGGCTGCCACCTACGAGCAGTACTTC. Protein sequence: CASVAATYEQYF. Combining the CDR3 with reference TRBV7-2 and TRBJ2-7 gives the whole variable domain GAGVSQSPSNKVTEKGKDVELRCDPISGHTALYWYRQSLGQGLEFLIYFQGNSAPDKSGLPSDRFSAERTGGSVSTLTIQRTQQEDSAVYLCASVAATYEQYFGPGTRLTVT.

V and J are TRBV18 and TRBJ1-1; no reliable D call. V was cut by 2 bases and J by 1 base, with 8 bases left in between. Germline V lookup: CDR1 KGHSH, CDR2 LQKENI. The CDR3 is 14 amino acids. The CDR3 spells CASSPVLPNTEAFF. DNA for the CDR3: TGTGCCAGCTCACCAGTTCTGCCGAACACTGAAGCTTTCTTT. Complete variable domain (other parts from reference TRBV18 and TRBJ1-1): NAGVMQNPRHLVRRRGQEARLRCSPMKGHSHVYWYRQLPEEGLKFMVYLQKENIIDESGMPKERFSAEFPKEGPSILRIQQVVRGDSAAYFCASSPVLPNTEAFFGQGTRLTVV.

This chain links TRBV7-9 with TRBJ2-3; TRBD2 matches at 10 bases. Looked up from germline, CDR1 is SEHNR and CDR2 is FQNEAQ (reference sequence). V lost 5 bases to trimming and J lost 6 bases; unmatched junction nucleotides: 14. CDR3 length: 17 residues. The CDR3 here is CASSRPGTSVEGDTQYF. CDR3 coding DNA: TGTGCCAGCAGCAGACCCGGGACTAGCGTTGAGGGCGATACGCAGTATTTT.

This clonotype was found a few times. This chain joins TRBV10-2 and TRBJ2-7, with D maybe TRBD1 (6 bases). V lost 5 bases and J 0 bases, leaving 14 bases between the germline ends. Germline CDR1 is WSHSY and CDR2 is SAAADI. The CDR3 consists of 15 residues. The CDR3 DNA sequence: TGCGCCAGCAGTCTCCAGGGGACCTTCTCCTACGAGCAGTACTTC. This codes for CASSLQGTFSYEQYF.

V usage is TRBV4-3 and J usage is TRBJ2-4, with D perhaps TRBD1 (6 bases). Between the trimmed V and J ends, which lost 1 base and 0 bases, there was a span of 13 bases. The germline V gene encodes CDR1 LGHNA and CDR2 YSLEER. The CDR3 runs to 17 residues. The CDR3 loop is CASSQVFQGLAKNIQYF. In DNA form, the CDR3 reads TGCGCCAGCAGCCAAGTATTCCAGGGGTTAGCCAAAAACATTCAGTACTTC.

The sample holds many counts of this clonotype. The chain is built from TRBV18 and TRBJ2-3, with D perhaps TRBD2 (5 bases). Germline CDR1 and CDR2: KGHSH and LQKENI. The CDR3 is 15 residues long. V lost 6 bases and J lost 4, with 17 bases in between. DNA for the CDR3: TGTGCCAGCTCCCTCACCGCGGGTACGGCAGATACGCAGTATTTT. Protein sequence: CASSLTAGTADTQYF.

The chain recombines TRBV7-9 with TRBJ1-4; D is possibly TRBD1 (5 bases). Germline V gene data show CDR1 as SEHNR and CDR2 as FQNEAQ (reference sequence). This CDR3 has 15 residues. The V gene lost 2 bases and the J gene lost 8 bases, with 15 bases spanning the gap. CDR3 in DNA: TGTGCCAGCAGCTTACCCCGGGGCGGCGGGGAAAAACTGTTTTTT. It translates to CASSLPRGGGEKLFF. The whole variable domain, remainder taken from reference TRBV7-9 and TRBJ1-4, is DTGVSQNPRHKITKRGQNVTFRCDPISEHNRLYWYRQTLGQGPEFLTYFQNEAQLEKSRLLSDRFSAERPKGSFSTLEIQRTEQGDSAMYLCASSLPRGGGEKLFFGSGTQLSVL.

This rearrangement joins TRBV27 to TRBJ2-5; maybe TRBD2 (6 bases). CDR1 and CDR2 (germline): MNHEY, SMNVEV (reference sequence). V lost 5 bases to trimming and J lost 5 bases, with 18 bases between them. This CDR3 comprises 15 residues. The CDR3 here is CASSPLRDERETQYF. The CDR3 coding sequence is TGTGCCAGCAGTCCGTTGCGGGATGAGAGGGAGACCCAGTACTTC.

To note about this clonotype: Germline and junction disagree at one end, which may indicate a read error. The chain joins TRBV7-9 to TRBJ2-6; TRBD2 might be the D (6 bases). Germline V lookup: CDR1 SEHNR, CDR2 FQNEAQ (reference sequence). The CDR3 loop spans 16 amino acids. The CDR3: CASTLLAVSGANVLTF. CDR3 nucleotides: TGTGCCAGCACCTTACTAGCAGTATCTGGGGCCAACGTCCTGACTTTC.

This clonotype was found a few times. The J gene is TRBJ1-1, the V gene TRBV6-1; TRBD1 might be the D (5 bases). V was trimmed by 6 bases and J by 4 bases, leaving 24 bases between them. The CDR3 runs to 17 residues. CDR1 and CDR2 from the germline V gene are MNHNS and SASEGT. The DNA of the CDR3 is TGTGCCAGCAGGCCTACCCCATTCCAGGGCGTCGGCACTGAAGCTTTCTTT. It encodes CASRPTPFQGVGTEAFF.

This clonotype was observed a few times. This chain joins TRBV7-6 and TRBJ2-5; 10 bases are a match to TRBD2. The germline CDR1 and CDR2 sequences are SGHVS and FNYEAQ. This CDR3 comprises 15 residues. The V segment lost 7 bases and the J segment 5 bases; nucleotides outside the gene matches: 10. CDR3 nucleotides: TGTGCCAGCAACCAAGGAGCGGGAGGGCCGGAGACCCAGTACTTC. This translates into CASNQGAGGPETQYF.

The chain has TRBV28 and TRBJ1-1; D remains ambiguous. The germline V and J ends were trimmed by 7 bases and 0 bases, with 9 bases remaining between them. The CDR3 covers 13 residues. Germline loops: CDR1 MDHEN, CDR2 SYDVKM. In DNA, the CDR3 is TGTGCCAGCATTTTGCCCCTGAACACTGAAGCTTTCTTT. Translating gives CASILPLNTEAFF.

This CDR3 is CASSVTSGADTQYF. In nucleotides, the CDR3 is TGTGCCAGCAGCGTCACTAGCGGGGCAGATACGCAGTATTTT. The gene calls are TRBV9 and TRBJ2-3; TRBD2 agrees at 10 bases. CDR1 is SGDLS and CDR2 is YYNGEE in the germline V gene. CDR3 size: 14 residues. V shed 2 bases, J shed 4 bases, and the junction held 1 base outside the gene matches.

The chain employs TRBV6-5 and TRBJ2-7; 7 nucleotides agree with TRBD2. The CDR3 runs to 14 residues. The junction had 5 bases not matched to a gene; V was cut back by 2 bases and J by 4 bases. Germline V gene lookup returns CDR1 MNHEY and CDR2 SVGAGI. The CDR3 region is CASSYIGGGYEQYF. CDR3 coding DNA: TGTGCCAGCAGTTACATCGGCGGGGGATACGAGCAGTACTTC.

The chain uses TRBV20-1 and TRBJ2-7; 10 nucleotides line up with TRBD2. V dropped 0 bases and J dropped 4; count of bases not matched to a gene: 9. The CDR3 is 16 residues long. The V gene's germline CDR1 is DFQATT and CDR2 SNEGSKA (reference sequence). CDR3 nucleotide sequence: TGCAGTGCTAGAGATGACGCTAGCGGGAGTTGGTACGAGCAGTACTTC. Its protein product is CSARDDASGSWYEQYF.

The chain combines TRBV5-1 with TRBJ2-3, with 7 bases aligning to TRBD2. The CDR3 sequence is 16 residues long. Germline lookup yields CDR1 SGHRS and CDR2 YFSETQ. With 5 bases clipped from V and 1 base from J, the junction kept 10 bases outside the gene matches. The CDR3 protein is CASSIVASGGTDTQYF. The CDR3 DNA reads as TGCGCCAGCAGTATTGTGGCTAGCGGAGGCACAGATACGCAGTATTTT.

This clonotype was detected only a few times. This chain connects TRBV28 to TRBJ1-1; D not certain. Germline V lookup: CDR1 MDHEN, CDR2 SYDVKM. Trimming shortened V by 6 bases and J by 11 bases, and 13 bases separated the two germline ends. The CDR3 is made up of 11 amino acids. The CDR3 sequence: CASSSDMHAFF. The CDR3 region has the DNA TGTGCCAGCAGCTCAGACATGCATGCTTTCTTT.

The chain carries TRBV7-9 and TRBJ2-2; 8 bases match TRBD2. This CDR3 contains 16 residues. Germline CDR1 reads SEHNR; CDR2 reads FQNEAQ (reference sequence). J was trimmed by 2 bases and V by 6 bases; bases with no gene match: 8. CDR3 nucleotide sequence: TGTGCCAGCAGTTATCTTACTAGCGGTAACACCGGGGAGCTGTTTTTT. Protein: CASSYLTSGNTGELFF. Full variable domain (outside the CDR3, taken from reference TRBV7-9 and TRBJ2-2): DTGVSQNPRHKITKRGQNVTFRCDPISEHNRLYWYRQTLGQGPEFLTYFQNEAQLEKSRLLSDRFSAERPKGSFSTLEIQRTEQGDSAMYLCASSYLTSGNTGELFFGEGSRLTVL.

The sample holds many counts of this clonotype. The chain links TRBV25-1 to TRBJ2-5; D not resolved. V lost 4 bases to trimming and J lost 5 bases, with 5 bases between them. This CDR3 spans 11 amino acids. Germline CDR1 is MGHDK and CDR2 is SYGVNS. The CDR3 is CASSVYETQYF. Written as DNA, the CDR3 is TGTGCCAGCAGTGTGTATGAGACCCAGTACTTC.

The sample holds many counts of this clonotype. CDR3 residues: CSAADARMQYF. The CDR3 region has the DNA TGCAGCGCTGCGGACGCCAGGATGCAGTACTTC. The V call is TRBV29-1, the J call TRBJ2-7; D remains ambiguous. This CDR3 comprises 11 residues. The germline V gene has CDR1 SQVTM and CDR2 ANQGSEA. Deletions cut 7 bases from V and 9 bases from J, with 16 bases between.

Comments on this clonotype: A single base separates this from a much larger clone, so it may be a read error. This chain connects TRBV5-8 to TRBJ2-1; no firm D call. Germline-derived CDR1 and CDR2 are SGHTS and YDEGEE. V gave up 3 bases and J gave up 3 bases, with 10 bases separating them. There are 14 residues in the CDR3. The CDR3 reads CASSSSGDYNEQFF. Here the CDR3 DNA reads TGTGCCAGCAGCTCCTCCGGAGACTACAATGAGCAGTTCTTC. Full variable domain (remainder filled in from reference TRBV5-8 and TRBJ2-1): EAGVTQSPTHLIKTRGQQATLRCSPISGHTSVYWYQQALGLGLQFLLWYDEGEERNRGNFPPRFSGRQFPNYSSELNVNALELEDSALYLCASSSSGDYNEQFFGPGTRLTVL.

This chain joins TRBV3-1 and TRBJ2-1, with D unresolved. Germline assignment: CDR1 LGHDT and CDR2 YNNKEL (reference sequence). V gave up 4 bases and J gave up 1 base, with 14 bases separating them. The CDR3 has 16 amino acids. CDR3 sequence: CASSLAPDLSYNEQFF. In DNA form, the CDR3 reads TGTGCCAGCAGCCTCGCGCCAGATCTGTCCTACAATGAGCAGTTCTTC.

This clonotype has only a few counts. CDR3 sequence reads: CASSQVAGGEYEQYF. The DNA of the CDR3 is TGCGCCAGCAGCCAAGTAGCTGGGGGCGAATACGAGCAGTACTTC. This rearrangement joins TRBV4-3 to TRBJ2-7, with D possibly being TRBD1 (6 bases). Germline CDR1 is LGHNA and CDR2 is YSLEER. V was trimmed by 1 base and J by 4 bases, leaving 14 bases between them. CDR3 length equals 15 residues.

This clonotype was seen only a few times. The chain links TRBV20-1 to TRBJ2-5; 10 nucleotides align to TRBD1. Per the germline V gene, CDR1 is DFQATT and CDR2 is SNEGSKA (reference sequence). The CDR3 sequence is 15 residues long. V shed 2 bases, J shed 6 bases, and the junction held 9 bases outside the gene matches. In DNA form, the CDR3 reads TGCAGTGCTAGAACCCCGGGACAGGGGTTGAAGACCCAGTACTTC. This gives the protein CSARTPGQGLKTQYF.

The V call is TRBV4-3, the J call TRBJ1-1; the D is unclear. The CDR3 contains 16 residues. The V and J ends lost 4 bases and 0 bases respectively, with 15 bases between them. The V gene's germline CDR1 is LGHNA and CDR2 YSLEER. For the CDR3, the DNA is TGCGCCAGCAGCCGTGGTTTCGGAACAGTGAACACTGAAGCTTTCTTT. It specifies CASSRGFGTVNTEAFF.

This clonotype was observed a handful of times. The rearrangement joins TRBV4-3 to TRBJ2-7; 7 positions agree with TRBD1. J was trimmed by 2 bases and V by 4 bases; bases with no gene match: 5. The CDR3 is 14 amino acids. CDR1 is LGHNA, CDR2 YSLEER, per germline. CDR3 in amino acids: CASSPNRGPYEQYF. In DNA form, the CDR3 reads TGCGCCAGCAGCCCAAACAGGGGCCCCTACGAGCAGTACTTC.

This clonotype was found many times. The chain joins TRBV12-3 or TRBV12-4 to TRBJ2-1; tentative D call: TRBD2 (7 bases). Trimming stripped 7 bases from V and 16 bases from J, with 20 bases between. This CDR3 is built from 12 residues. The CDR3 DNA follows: TGTGCCAGCACTCCCGGCCCGGGGGGCTACTTCTTC. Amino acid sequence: CASTPGPGGYFF.

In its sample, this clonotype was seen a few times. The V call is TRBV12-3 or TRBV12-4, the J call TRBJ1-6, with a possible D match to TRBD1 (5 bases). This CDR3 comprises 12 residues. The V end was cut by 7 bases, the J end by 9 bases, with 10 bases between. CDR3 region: CASTSRGSPLHF. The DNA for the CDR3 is TGTGCCAGCACCTCTAGGGGTTCACCCCTCCACTTT.